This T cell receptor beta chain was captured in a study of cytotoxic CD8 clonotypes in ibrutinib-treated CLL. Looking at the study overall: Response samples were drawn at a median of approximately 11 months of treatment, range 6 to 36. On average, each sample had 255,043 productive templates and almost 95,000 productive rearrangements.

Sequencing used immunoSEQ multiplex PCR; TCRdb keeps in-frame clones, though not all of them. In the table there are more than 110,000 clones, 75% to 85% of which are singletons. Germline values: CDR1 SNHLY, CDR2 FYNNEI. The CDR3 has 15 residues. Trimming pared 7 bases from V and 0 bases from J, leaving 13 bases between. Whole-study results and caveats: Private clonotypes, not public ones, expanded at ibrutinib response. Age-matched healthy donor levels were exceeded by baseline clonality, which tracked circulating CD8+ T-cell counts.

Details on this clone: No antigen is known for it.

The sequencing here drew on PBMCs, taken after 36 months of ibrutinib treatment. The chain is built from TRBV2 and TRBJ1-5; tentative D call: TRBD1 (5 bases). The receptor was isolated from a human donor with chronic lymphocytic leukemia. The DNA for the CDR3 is TGTGCCAGCACCCAGGAACAGGTTAGCAATCAGCCCCAGCATTTT. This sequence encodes CASTQEQVSNQPQHF.